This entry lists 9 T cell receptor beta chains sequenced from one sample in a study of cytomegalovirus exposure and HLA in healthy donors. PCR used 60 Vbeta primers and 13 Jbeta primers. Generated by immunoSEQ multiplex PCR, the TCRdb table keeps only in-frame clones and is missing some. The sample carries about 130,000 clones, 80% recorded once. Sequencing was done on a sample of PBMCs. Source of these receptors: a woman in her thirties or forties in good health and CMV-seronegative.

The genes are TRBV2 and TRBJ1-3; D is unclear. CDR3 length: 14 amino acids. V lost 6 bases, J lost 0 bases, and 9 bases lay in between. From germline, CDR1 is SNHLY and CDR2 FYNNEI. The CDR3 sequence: CASRDGDSGNTIYF. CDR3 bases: TGTGCCAGCAGGGACGGGGACTCTGGAAACACCATATATTTT.

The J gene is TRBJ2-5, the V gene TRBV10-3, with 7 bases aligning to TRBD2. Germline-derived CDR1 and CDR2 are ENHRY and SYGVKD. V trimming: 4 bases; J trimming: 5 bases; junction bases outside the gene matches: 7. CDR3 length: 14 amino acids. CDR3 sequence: CAISAGDGRETQYF. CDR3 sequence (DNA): TGTGCCATCAGTGCCGGGGACGGGAGGGAGACCCAGTACTTC.

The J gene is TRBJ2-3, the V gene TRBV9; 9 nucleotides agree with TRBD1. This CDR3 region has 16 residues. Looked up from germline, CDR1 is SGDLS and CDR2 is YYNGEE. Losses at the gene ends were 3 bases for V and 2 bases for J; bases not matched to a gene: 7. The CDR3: CASSGLRDRVTDTQYF. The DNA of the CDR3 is TGTGCCAGCAGCGGACTCCGGGACAGGGTCACAGATACGCAGTATTTT.

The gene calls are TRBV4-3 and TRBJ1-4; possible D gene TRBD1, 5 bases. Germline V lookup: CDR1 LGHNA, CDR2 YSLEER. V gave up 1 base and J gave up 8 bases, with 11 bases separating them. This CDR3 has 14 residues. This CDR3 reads CASSQGLSGEKLFF. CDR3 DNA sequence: TGCGCCAGCAGCCAAGGTTTATCAGGGGAAAAACTGTTTTTT.

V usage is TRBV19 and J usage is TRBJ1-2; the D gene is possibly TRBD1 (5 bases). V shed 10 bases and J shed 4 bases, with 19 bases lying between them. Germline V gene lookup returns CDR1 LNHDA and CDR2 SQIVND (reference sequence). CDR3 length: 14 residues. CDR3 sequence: CATQVDGGTYGYTF. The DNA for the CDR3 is TGTGCCACGCAAGTAGACGGCGGGACCTATGGCTACACCTTC.

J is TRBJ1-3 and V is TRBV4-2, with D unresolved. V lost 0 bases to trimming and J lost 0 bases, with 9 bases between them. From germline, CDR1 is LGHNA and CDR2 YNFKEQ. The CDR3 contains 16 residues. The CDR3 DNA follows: TGTGCCAGCAGCCAAGATTCAGCTAGCTCTGGAAACACCATATATTTT. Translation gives CASSQDSASSGNTIYF.

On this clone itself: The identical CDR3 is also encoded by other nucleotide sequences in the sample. The CDR3, as DNA: TGTGCCACCAGTCGTGGGGGACAGGGGTCCTATGGCTACACCTTC. It is translated as CATSRGGQGSYGYTF. The chain is built from TRBV15 and TRBJ1-2; TRBD1 matches 10 bases. CDR1 is LNHNV and CDR2 is YYDKDF in the germline V gene (reference sequence). With 6 bases clipped from V and 4 bases from J, the junction kept 8 bases outside the gene matches. The CDR3 is 15 amino acids.

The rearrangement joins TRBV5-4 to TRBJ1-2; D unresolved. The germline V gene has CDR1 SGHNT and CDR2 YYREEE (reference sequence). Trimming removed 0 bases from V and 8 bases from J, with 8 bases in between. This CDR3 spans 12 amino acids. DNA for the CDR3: TGTGCCAGCAGCTTGGACATTTCGGGCTACACCTTC. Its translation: CASSLDISGYTF.

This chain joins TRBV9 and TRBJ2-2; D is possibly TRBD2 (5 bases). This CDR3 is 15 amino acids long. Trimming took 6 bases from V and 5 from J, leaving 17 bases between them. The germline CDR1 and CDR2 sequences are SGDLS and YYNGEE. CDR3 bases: TGTGCCAGCACTACCGGGAATCCGGGGACCGGGGAGCTGTTTTTT. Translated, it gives CASTTGNPGTGELFF.